Detailed here is one TCR beta chain. The entry originates in a study of blood T cell repertoires in COVID-19. Clones were sequenced by immunoSEQ multiplex PCR, and TCRdb holds only the in-frame ones, with some missing. The sample contains around 71,000 clones, about 80% of which appear only once. Trimming pared 4 bases from V and 0 bases from J, leaving 16 bases between. The CDR3 sequence is 16 residues long. Per the germline V gene, CDR1 is SGHDT and CDR2 is YYEEEE. Sequencing was done on a sample of peripheral blood. The clonotype comes from a man between 65 and 85 years old with acute or convalescent COVID-19. This chain connects TRBV5-6 to TRBJ2-5, with no clear D. The CDR3 region is CASSRSLQQYQETQYF. CDR3 DNA sequence: TGTGCCAGCAGCCGATCGCTACAACAGTACCAAGAGACCCAGTACTTC.